This TCR beta chain was identified during a study of cytomegalovirus exposure and HLA in healthy donors. The PCR ran on 60 Vbeta and 13 Jbeta primers. The data were produced by immunoSEQ multiplex PCR, yet TCRdb's version contains in-frame clones alone and is incomplete. The data contain roughly 190,000 clones, around 74% of them singletons. Notes on this clone: The antigen remains undetermined.

General study results and limits: Testing in vitro showed three CMV-associated chains specific for CMV antigens.

The sample taken for sequencing was PBMCs. This sequence originates from a girl between 5 and 17 years old in good health and CMV-seropositive.

CDR3: CASSGNPGEKLFF. The CDR3 DNA follows: TGTGCCAGCAGTGGGAACCCGGGGGAAAAACTGTTTTTT. The rearrangement uses TRBV6-4 and TRBJ1-4; D is unresolved. CDR1 MRHNA and CDR2 SNTAGT come from the germline V gene. Trimming pared 4 bases from V and 8 bases from J, leaving 11 bases between. The CDR3 totals 13 residues.